Listed below are T cell receptor beta chains from one sample, sequenced in a study of T cells in Graves' hyperthyroidism and ophthalmopathy. From the multiplex PCR reads, TCRdb called clonotypes with MiXCR, one entry per CDR3 protein. The sample gives 300,000 to 500,000 distinct CDR3 sequences, over 11% of which show up once; over 25% is in the top ten. Sequenced sample: blood. These receptors were taken from a man aged 50-60 years with Graves' ophthalmopathy. The CDR3 runs from the conserved cysteine through the conserved F or W. D genes are given only for firm matches. Expanded clones are given a class, and other clones once, few, many or no size at all.

TRBV20-1	.	TRBJ2-1	TRBD1	TGCAGTGCCCAGGGGGTCCATGAGCAGTTCTTC	CSAQGVHEQFF
TRBV6-1	few	TRBJ1-6	TRBD1	TGTGCCAGCAGTGGGACAGGGAATAATTCACCCCTCCACTTT	CASSGTGNNSPLHF
TRBV27	many	TRBJ1-2	TRBD1	TGTGCCAGCGGTAGACAGGGGGCGATTGGCTACACCTTC	CASGRQGAIGYTF
TRBV12-5	.	TRBJ2-7	.	TGTGCTAGTGGTTTGCTCTGGCGGGCCCACGAGCAGTACTTC	CASGLLWRAHEQYF
TRBV28	many	TRBJ2-7	.	TGTGCCAGCAGTTTTGGAAGGGAGATCGAGCAGTACTTC	CASSFGREIEQYF
TRBV30	.	TRBJ2-2	TRBD2	TGTGCCTGGAGTGTATTCGCTAGCGGGAAAGCCGGGGAGCTGTTTTTT	CAWSVFASGKAGELFF
TRBV4-1	few	TRBJ2-1	TRBD2	TGCGCCAGCAGCCGTCCGGGACTAGCTTACAATGAGCAGTTCTTC	CASSRPGLAYNEQFF
TRBV5-1	many	TRBJ2-1	.	TGCGCCAGCAGCTTGTTGGGGGCCCTTTCGGATGAGCAGTTCTTC	CASSLLGALSDEQFF
TRBV2	many	TRBJ1-1	.	TGTGCCAGCAGTGAACTTGGCCAGGGTGGTGTCGGCACTGAAGCTTTCTTT	CASSELGQGGVGTEAFF
TRBV14	many	TRBJ2-5	TRBD1	TGCGCCAGCAGCCAGGGACAGGGGCCCCAAGAGACCCAGTACTTC	CASSQGQGPQETQYF
TRBV12-3/TRBV12-4	.	TRBJ2-3	TRBD2	TGTGCCAGCACCCGACTAGCGGGAGGAAAAGATACGCAGTATTTT	CASTRLAGGKDTQYF
TRBV20-1	many	TRBJ2-1	.	TGCAGTGCTAAAGCGTCTAGTGAGCAGTTCTTC	CSAKASSEQFF
TRBV10-3	few	TRBJ2-3	.	TGTGCCATCAGTAGCGGCACAGATACGCAGTATTTT	CAISSGTDTQYF